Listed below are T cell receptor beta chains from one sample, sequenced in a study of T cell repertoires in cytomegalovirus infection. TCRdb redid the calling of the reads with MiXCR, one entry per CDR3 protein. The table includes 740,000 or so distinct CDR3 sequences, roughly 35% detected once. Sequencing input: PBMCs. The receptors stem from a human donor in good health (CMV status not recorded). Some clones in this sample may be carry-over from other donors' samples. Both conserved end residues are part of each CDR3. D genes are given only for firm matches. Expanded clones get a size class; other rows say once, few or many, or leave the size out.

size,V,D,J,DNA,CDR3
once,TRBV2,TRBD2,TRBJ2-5,TGTGCCAGCAGTGTGGGGACTAGCGGGGCCCAAGAGACCCAGTACTTC,CASSVGTSGAQETQYF
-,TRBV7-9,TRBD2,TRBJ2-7,TGTACCAGCAGCTCACGGGAGGGCCTTGGGTACGAGCAGTACTTC,CTSSSREGLGYEQYF
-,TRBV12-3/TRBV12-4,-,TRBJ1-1,TGTGCCAGCAGTTTAGGGGTCTGGAGAACTGAAGCTTTCTTT,CASSLGVWRTEAFF
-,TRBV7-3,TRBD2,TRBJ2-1,TGTGCCAGCAGCCGAGAGAGCGGGACGTCGTACAATGAGCAGTTCTTC,CASSRESGTSYNEQFF
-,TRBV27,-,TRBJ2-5,TGTGCCAGCAGTACACAGGGCCCTAGGGGAGAGACCCAGTACTTC,CASSTQGPRGETQYF
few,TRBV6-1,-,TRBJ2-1,TGTGCCAGCAGACCCCTTACAGGGAGGGGGGAGCAGTTCTTC,CASRPLTGRGEQFF
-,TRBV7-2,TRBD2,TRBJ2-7,TGTTCCAGCAGCCCCGGGGGACTAGCGGGGGGTACCTACGAGCAGTACTTC,CSSSPGGLAGGTYEQYF
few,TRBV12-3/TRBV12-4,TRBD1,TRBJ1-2,TGTGCCAGCAGTTTTTGGGACAGAGATGGCTACACCTTC,CASSFWDRDGYTF
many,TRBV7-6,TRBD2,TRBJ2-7,TGTGCCAGCAGCCGCGGGGGTGTCTACGAGCAGTACTTC,CASSRGGVYEQYF
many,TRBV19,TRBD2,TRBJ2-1,TGTGCCAGTAGTCTCCGCCCGGGACTAGCGGGAGGGCCTGGTGTTGGTGAGCAGTTCTTC,CASSLRPGLAGGPGVGEQFF
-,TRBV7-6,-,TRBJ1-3,TGTGCCAGTAGCTTAGGACCGAACGTGAACACCATATATTTT,CASSLGPNVNTIYF
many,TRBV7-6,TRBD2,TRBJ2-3,TGTGCCAGCAGTCCGGCGGGGGGGTCAGATACGCAGTATTTT,CASSPAGGSDTQYF
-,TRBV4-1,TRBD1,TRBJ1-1,TGCGCCAGCAGCCAAGGGGACAGGGGAGGGAACACTGAAGCTTTCTTT,CASSQGDRGGNTEAFF
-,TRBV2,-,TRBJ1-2,TGTGCCAGCAGTGAAAACTTCTTAAGCAGGGAACGTCGGAATGGCTACACCTTC,CASSENFLSRERRNGYTF
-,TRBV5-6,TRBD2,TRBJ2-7,TGTGCCAGCAGCACCGGGACTAGCAGCCCCTACGAGCAGTACTTC,CASSTGTSSPYEQYF
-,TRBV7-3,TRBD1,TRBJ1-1,TGTGCCAGCAGCGAATCAGGGGGCGCGGGAGCTGAAGCTTTCTTT,CASSESGGAGAEAFF
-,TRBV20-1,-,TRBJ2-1,TGCAGTGCTCACCGGGCCAGCTCCTACAATGAGCAGTTCTTC,CSAHRASSYNEQFF
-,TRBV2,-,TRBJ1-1,TGTGCCAGCTCTGGGGGGAGGGCGGTGAACACTGAAGCTTTCTTT,CASSGGRAVNTEAFF
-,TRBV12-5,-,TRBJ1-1,TGTGCTAGTGGTTCCTTTACTGAAGCTTTCTTT,CASGSFTEAFF
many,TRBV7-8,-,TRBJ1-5,TGTGCCAGCAGCCCCCTGGGAGGCGATCAGCCCCAGCATTTT,CASSPLGGDQPQHF
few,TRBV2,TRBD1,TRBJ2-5,TGTGCCAGCAGTGAGTTCGGGACAGACCAAGAGACCCAGTACTTC,CASSEFGTDQETQYF
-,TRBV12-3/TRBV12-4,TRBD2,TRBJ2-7,TGTGCCAGCAGTTCAAGGACTAGCGGGAGCGACGAGCAGTACTTC,CASSSRTSGSDEQYF
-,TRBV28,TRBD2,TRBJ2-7,TGTGCCAGCAGTCACCAGACTAGCGGGAGGGCATACGAGCAGTACTTC,CASSHQTSGRAYEQYF
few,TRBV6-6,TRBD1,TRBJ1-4,TGTGCCAGCACCCTTCCCCGGACAGGGGATAATGAAAAACTGTTTTTT,CASTLPRTGDNEKLFF
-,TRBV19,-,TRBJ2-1,TGTGCCAGTAGTACCAGGGGATTCTACAATGAGCAGTTCTTC,CASSTRGFYNEQFF